One and the same sample provided the 25 T cell receptor beta chains below, sequenced in a study of blood T cells in healthy people across ages. Primed by a sample-barcoded 5' primer and a J-beta primer mix, a second PCR proceeded for roughly 6 to 12 cycles. From the 5' RACE reads, TCRdb called clonotypes with MiXCR, one entry per CDR3 protein. Of fewer than 2,000,000 distinct CDR3 sequences listed, approximately 40% are singletons. Material: blood. Every receptor here comes from a human donor in good health.

In DNA form, the CDR3 reads TGTGCCAGCAGCCAAGTTTTAATCCCTGGCTACACCTTC. Encoded protein: CASSQVLIPGYTF. This rearrangement joins TRBV4-2 to TRBJ1-2, with no clear D. V was shortened by 1 base and J by 7 bases, with 10 bases between the two germline ends. The germline V gene encodes CDR1 LGHNA and CDR2 YNFKEQ. The CDR3 consists of 13 residues.

V is TRBV12-3 or TRBV12-4 and J is TRBJ1-2; D might be TRBD1 (5 bases). V dropped 3 bases and J dropped 1 base, with 12 bases sitting between them. The CDR3 length is 15 residues. CDR3 sequence: CASSFGRDYNYGYTF. CDR3 DNA sequence: TGTGCCAGCAGTTTTGGACGGGACTATAACTATGGCTACACCTTC.

This clonotype has a handful of counts. V is TRBV29-1 and J is TRBJ1-1; D unclear. CDR1 and CDR2 from the germline V gene are SQVTM and ANQGSEA. The V end lost 2 bases, the J end lost 1 base, and 5 bases lay between the germline ends. This CDR3 has 12 amino acids. CDR3 region: CSVERTNTEAFF. CDR3 coding DNA: TGCAGCGTTGAACGTACGAACACTGAAGCTTTCTTT.

The V and J genes are TRBV3-1 and TRBJ2-3, with TRBD1 matching 9 bases. The CDR3 is made up of 18 amino acids. V lost 5 bases to trimming and J lost 0 bases; unmatched junction nucleotides: 12. Per the germline V gene, CDR1 is LGHDT and CDR2 is YNNKEL (reference sequence). DNA for the CDR3: TGTGCCAGCAGCGCCACAGGGGGCGGAACCGGGAGCACAGATACGCAGTATTTT. Its translation: CASSATGGGTGSTDTQYF.

In this sample, this clonotype turned up many times. The chain has TRBV6-5 and TRBJ2-1; 8 positions match TRBD1. This CDR3 has 16 amino acids. V shed 6 bases and J 6 bases; nucleotides not matched to a gene: 13. CDR1 and CDR2 from the germline V gene are MNHEY and SVGAGI. CDR3 sequence reads: CASSHSTGEIGNEQFF. The CDR3 DNA sequence: TGTGCCAGCAGCCATTCGACAGGGGAGATTGGCAATGAGCAGTTCTTC.

This chain joins TRBV25-1 and TRBJ1-2; 8 bases are a match to TRBD1. The trim removed 5 bases at V and 8 bases at J, leaving 13 bases unmatched. CDR3 length: 15 residues. Germline values: CDR1 MGHDK, CDR2 SYGVNS. The CDR3 sequence is CASSQMTGAKWGYTF. Written as DNA, the CDR3 is TGTGCCAGCAGTCAAATGACAGGGGCCAAGTGGGGCTACACCTTC.

This clonotype was counted only a few times. Here the CDR3 reads CATQGVGSRTYEQYF. As DNA, the CDR3 is TGTGCCACGCAGGGGGTCGGCAGCAGAACCTACGAGCAGTACTTC. V is TRBV2 and J is TRBJ2-7; 7 bases agree with TRBD1. The V segment lost 10 bases and the J segment 2 bases; nucleotides outside the gene matches: 14. The CDR3 is made up of 15 amino acids. Germline loops: CDR1 SNHLY, CDR2 FYNNEI.

This clonotype showed up just a few times. J is TRBJ2-1 and V is TRBV12-5; D call uncertain. V lost 5 bases, J lost 14 bases, and 16 bases lay in between. CDR1 and CDR2 from the germline V gene are LGHNT and FRNRAP. The CDR3 loop spans 12 amino acids. The CDR3 is CASGTQRHFKFF. CDR3 coding DNA: TGTGCTAGTGGTACCCAACGACATTTTAAGTTCTTC. The full variable domain, its missing parts supplied by reference TRBV12-5 and TRBJ2-1, is DARVTQTPRHKVTEMGQEVTMRCQPILGHNTVFWYRQTMMQGLELLAYFRNRAPLDDSGMPKDRFSAEMPDATLATLKIQPSEPRDSAVYFCASGTQRHFKFFGPGTRLTVL.

This clonotype appeared a few times. J is TRBJ2-7 and V is TRBV6-1; TRBD2 agrees at 7 bases. This CDR3 contains 16 residues. V trimming: 2 bases; J trimming: 2 bases; junction bases outside the gene matches: 9. Germline V lookup: CDR1 MNHNS, CDR2 SASEGT. CDR3 DNA: TGTGCCAGCAGTGAATTGGTAGCGGGTACCCCCTACGAGCAGTACTTC. It is translated as CASSELVAGTPYEQYF.

The V and J genes are TRBV28 and TRBJ2-7; D is perhaps TRBD2 (5 bases). Germline V gives CDR1 MDHEN, CDR2 SYDVKM. CDR3 length: 13 amino acids. V was clipped by 7 bases and J by 12 bases, with 22 bases between them. The CDR3 DNA sequence: TGTGCCAGCACCCCCGGGGAGTCCAAAAGCTTGTACTTC. Its translation is CASTPGESKSLYF.

The rearrangement joins TRBV12-3 or TRBV12-4 to TRBJ1-4; D gene ambiguous. The CDR3 runs to 12 residues. Trimming removed 6 bases at V and 6 bases at J, with 8 bases between. The CDR3 loop reads CASRQDYEKLFF. The CDR3 DNA reads TGTGCCAGCAGGCAGGATTATGAAAAACTGTTTTTT.

This clonotype occurred a few times. The gene calls are TRBV11-3 and TRBJ1-2; 10 positions agree with TRBD1. Germline V gives CDR1 SGHNT, CDR2 YENEEA. J lost 4 bases, V lost 1 base, and 6 bases had no gene match. There are 16 residues in the CDR3. This CDR3 reads CASSLVGTGVLYGYTF. The DNA of the CDR3 is TGTGCCAGCAGCTTAGTAGGGACAGGGGTCCTCTATGGCTACACCTTC.

This sequence joins TRBV10-3 and TRBJ1-6; D uncertain. From germline, CDR1 is ENHRY and CDR2 SYGVKD. Between the trimmed V and J ends, which lost 11 bases and 11 bases, there was a span of 16 bases. This CDR3 contains 12 residues. CDR3 protein: CAPDQVGAPLHF. In DNA, the CDR3 is TGTGCCCCCGATCAGGTCGGGGCACCCCTCCACTTT.

The chain is built from TRBV6-5 and TRBJ2-1; tentative D call: TRBD1 (6 bases). V was shortened by 6 bases and J by 5 bases, with 14 bases between the two germline ends. CDR1 and CDR2 (germline): MNHEY, SVGAGI. This CDR3 is built from 14 residues. The CDR3 spells CASRAGTRNNEQFF. For the CDR3, the DNA is TGTGCCAGCAGAGCCGGGACACGAAACAATGAGCAGTTCTTC.

The chain uses TRBV7-2 and TRBJ1-2, with D perhaps matching TRBD1 (5 bases). CDR3 length equals 15 residues. Germline V lookup: CDR1 SGHTA, CDR2 FQGNSA. The V end was cut by 6 bases, the J end by 4 bases, with 18 bases between. The CDR3 spells CASRLEGVSGYGYTF. In DNA, the CDR3 is TGTGCCAGCAGACTAGAAGGGGTTTCGGGCTATGGCTACACCTTC.

V and J are TRBV4-1 and TRBJ2-1; 11 bases are shared with TRBD2. The germline V gene encodes CDR1 MGHRA and CDR2 YSYEKL. The CDR3 totals 16 residues. With V trimmed by 1 base and J by 3 bases, 2 bases remained unmatched. The CDR3 DNA reads as TGCGCCAGCAGCCAAGGACTAGCGGGGATCTACAATGAGCAGTTCTTC. Amino acid sequence: CASSQGLAGIYNEQFF.

The gene calls are TRBV3-1 and TRBJ1-2; a possible D gene is TRBD1 (5 bases). The CDR3 sequence is 15 residues long. The germline CDR1 and CDR2 sequences are LGHDT and YNNKEL (reference sequence). V was cut by 0 bases and J by 4 bases, with 12 bases left in between. The CDR3 DNA reads TGTGCCAGCAGCCAAGATCGAGGGGACCTCTATGGCTACACCTTC. It yields the protein CASSQDRGDLYGYTF.

This chain links TRBV10-3 with TRBJ2-5; unclear D gene. V lost 2 bases and J lost 5, with 9 bases in between. Germline values: CDR1 ENHRY, CDR2 SYGVKD. There are 13 residues in the CDR3. CDR3 nucleotide sequence: TGTGCCATCAGTGAGGGTCTTTCGGAGACCCAGTACTTC. It yields the protein CAISEGLSETQYF.

The gene calls are TRBV7-9 and TRBJ1-6, with D possibly being TRBD1 (5 bases). Germline V gives CDR1 SEHNR, CDR2 FQNEAQ (reference sequence). This CDR3 region has 15 residues. Trimming shortened V by 3 bases and J by 10 bases, and 16 bases separated the two germline ends. As DNA, the CDR3 is TGTGCCAGCAGCTTCGGGGGGGTGGCTTGGTCACCCCTCCACTTT. It codes for CASSFGGVAWSPLHF.

The rearrangement links TRBV4-2 to TRBJ2-1; 7 bases map to TRBD2. CDR1 is LGHNA, CDR2 YNFKEQ, per germline. The CDR3 totals 16 residues. V was clipped by 1 base and J by 5 bases; unmatched bases: 8. CDR3 in DNA: TGTGCCAGCAGCCAAGCTGGGGCTAGCGGAAACAATGAGCAGTTCTTC. Translation: CASSQAGASGNNEQFF.

V usage is TRBV5-1 and J usage is TRBJ1-2; D unclear. V shed 0 bases and J shed 4 bases, with 13 bases lying between them. The germline V gene has CDR1 SGHRS and CDR2 YFSETQ. The CDR3 spans 15 residues. CDR3 region: CASSLGPAQPYGYTF. DNA for the CDR3: TGCGCCAGCAGCTTGGGGCCAGCCCAACCCTATGGCTACACCTTC.

CDR3 in amino acids: CASSPLGRGVPYTGELFF. CDR3 bases: TGCGCCAGCAGCCCCCTGGGGAGGGGGGTGCCTTACACCGGGGAGCTGTTTTTT. The J gene is TRBJ2-2, the V gene TRBV4-1, with D possibly matching TRBD2 (7 bases). CDR1 and CDR2 (germline): MGHRA, YSYEKL. This CDR3 spans 18 amino acids. V was shortened by 4 bases and J by 3 bases, with 21 bases between the two germline ends.

This clonotype was seen a single time. J is TRBJ2-7 and V is TRBV3-1, with TRBD1 identical over 9 bases. Unmatched junction bases numbered 4, after V lost 7 bases and J lost 3 bases. This CDR3 spans 13 amino acids. The germline gives CDR1 LGHDT, CDR2 YNNKEL (reference sequence). CDR3 in amino acids: CASTGTGFYEQYF. CDR3 DNA sequence: TGTGCCAGCACCGGGACAGGGTTCTACGAGCAGTACTTC.

Only one count was recorded for this clonotype. The rearrangement uses TRBV3-1 and TRBJ2-1, with a possible D match to TRBD2 (5 bases). Per germline, CDR1 LGHDT and CDR2 YNNKEL (reference sequence). V shed 6 bases and J shed 3 bases, with 30 bases lying between them. The CDR3 contains 20 residues. This chain's CDR3 is CASRPIDMWWRKGIYNEQFF. The CDR3 DNA reads TGTGCCAGCAGACCTATAGACATGTGGTGGAGGAAGGGCATCTACAATGAGCAGTTCTTC.

The chain is built from TRBV5-4 and TRBJ2-4; 10 bases are shared with TRBD2. The DNA end is more similar to TRBJ2-5, so the J call may be wrong. Germline CDR1 and CDR2: SGHNT and YYREEE (reference sequence). This CDR3 comprises 15 residues. In DNA, the CDR3 is TGTGCCAGCAGCCCTGGATCACTAGCGGGGGAGACCCAGTACTTC. Amino acid sequence: CASSPGSLAGETQYF.